A selection of T cell receptor beta chains follows, all from one sample in a study of T cell repertoires in aging, cancer and after chemotherapy. Using its own MiXCR run on the multiplex PCR reads, TCRdb lists one record per CDR3 protein. The sample shows fewer than 10,000 distinct CDR3 sequences, about 40% of them seen only once. The source material was blood. These receptors were taken from a human donor with a solid tumor. Each CDR3 is given with its conserved first and last residue. A D gene is named only where the DNA matches it firmly. Rows may omit the clone size; those that give it use once, few, many or a size class.

length: 15; J: TRBJ1-5; D: -; size: -; V: TRBV6-1; CDR3: CASCRTAESNQPQHF; DNA: TGTGCCAGCTGCCGGACAGCAGAAAGCAATCAGCCCCAGCATTTT
length: 13; J: TRBJ1-2; D: -; size: few; V: TRBV11-3; CDR3: CASSTGRSEGYTF; DNA: TGTGCCAGCAGCACCGGACGGTCTGAGGGCTACACCTTC
length: 14; J: TRBJ1-2; D: -; size: few; V: TRBV11-3; CDR3: CASSSRTVHYGYTF; DNA: TGTGCCAGCAGCTCACGGACAGTTCACTATGGCTACACCTTC
length: 12; J: TRBJ2-3; D: -; size: large; V: TRBV29-1; CDR3: CSVEQGTDTQYF; DNA: TGCAGCGTTGAACAGGGGACAGATACGCAGTATTTT
length: 15; J: TRBJ1-4; D: TRBD1; size: -; V: TRBV12-3/TRBV12-4; CDR3: CASSSSGTGGEKLFF; DNA: TGTGCCAGCAGTTCCTCCGGGACAGGGGGTGAAAAACTGTTTTTT
length: 13; J: TRBJ1-3; D: -; size: -; V: TRBV12-3/TRBV12-4; CDR3: CASRRTIGNTIYF; DNA: TGTGCCAGCAGGAGGACAATCGGAAACACCATATATTTT
length: 18; J: TRBJ2-1; D: TRBD2; size: -; V: TRBV11-3; CDR3: CASRPTGLAGEVSNEQFF; DNA: TGTGCCAGCCGCCCCACGGGACTAGCGGGGGAGGTGAGCAATGAGCAGTTCTTC
length: 16; J: TRBJ1-5; D: -; size: -; V: TRBV7-9; CDR3: CASSLALTDSNQPQHF; DNA: TGTGCCAGCAGCTTAGCGCTAACGGATAGCAATCAGCCCCAGCATTTT
length: 12; J: TRBJ2-2; D: -; size: -; V: TRBV11-3; CDR3: CASSLMDGELFF; DNA: TGTGCCAGCAGCTTAATGGACGGGGAGCTGTTTTTT
length: 12; J: TRBJ1-2; D: -; size: few; V: TRBV19; CDR3: CASSEGPYGYTF; DNA: TGTGCCAGTAGTGAAGGGCCATATGGCTACACCTTC
length: 14; J: TRBJ1-5; D: -; size: -; V: TRBV29-1; CDR3: CSVALTVGDQHQHF; DNA: TGCAGCGTTGCCCTGACAGTGGGGGATCAGCACCAGCATTTT
length: 16; J: TRBJ1-5; D: TRBD1; size: -; V: TRBV19; CDR3: CAIGGIGQGGGQPQHF; DNA: TGTGCCATTGGGGGCATCGGACAGGGGGGAGGGCAGCCCCAGCATTTT
length: 15; J: TRBJ1-6; D: -; size: -; V: TRBV11-3; CDR3: CASSLSRGGYSPLHF; DNA: TGTGCCAGCAGCCTCTCCCGCGGAGGGTATTCACCCCTCCACTTT
length: 17; J: TRBJ2-3; D: -; size: -; V: TRBV24-1; CDR3: CATSDSQPGLQTDTQYF; DNA: TGTGCCACCAGTGATTCTCAGCCGGGACTGCAAACAGATACGCAGTATTTT
length: 13; J: TRBJ1-5; D: -; size: few; V: TRBV5-4; CDR3: CASSLDRNQPQHF; DNA: TGTGCCAGCAGCTTGGACAGAAATCAGCCCCAGCATTTT
length: 14; J: TRBJ1-2; D: -; size: few; V: TRBV11-3; CDR3: CASSRGQGYWGYTF; DNA: TGTGCCAGCAGCCGGGGCCAGGGTTACTGGGGCTACACCTTC